In its sample, the clone carrying this T cell receptor beta chain was seen a few times. Antigen specificity is unknown. This sample is part of a study of beta chain features in type 1 diabetes. Findings and limits, study-wide: Among patients with Type 1 diabetes, TCRB CDR3s were moderately but significantly shorter in every one of the four CD4+ subsets.

Since all of the isolated RNA was reverse transcribed, expressed TCRB transcripts were what got sequenced. The table came from immunoSEQ multiplex PCR; TCRdb's copy has only in-frame clones and leaves some out. Among more than 550,000 clones, over 12% were seen once, and the ten largest hold nearly 0.04%. The germline gives CDR1 LGHNA, CDR2 YSLEER. This CDR3 comprises 14 residues. With 4 bases clipped from V and 7 bases from J, the junction kept 6 bases outside the gene matches. V and J are TRBV4-3 and TRBJ1-4; 7 positions agree with TRBD1. Sequenced: naive CD4+ T cells from blood. This sequence was found in a man younger than 30 with type 1 diabetes. CDR3 nucleotide sequence: TGCGCCAGCAGCCGCTGGACAGGTCCTGAAAAACTGTTTTTT. This encodes CASSRWTGPEKLFF.